This T cell receptor (beta chain) was sequenced in a study of OX40 agonist ivuxolimab in advanced cancers. Sequenced by immunoSEQ multiplex PCR; TCRdb stores in-frame clones only, minus some. The sample contains 75,000 to 100,000 clones, approximately 84% of which appear only once. The CDR3 runs 23 residues. The germline V and J ends were trimmed by 0 bases and 5 bases, with 32 bases remaining between them. This specimen consisted of CD4+ or CD8+ T cells sorted from blood, obtained in a trial of the OX40 agonist ivuxolimab. The chain employs TRBV23-1 and TRBJ2-6, with D maybe TRBD1 (5 bases). TRBV23-1 is assigned to the ORF class and has an uncertain function. This receptor was taken from an adult with an advanced solid tumor such as melanoma, head and neck, liver or kidney cancer. CDR3 DNA: TGCGCCAGCAGTCAATCGGACGACAGACCGTGGATCGGGCCCTCCGGAAGGGCCAACGTCCTGACTTTC. Protein product: CASSQSDDRPWIGPSGRANVLTF.